A selection of T cell receptor beta chains follows, all from one sample in a study of T cell responses to AZD1222 COVID-19 vaccine. Repertoires were generated with immunoSEQ multiplex PCR, while TCRdb's copy carries only in-frame clones and drops some. The data show about 150,000 clones, around 83% seen once. The sample was peripheral blood, taken 28 days after the second AZD1222 dose. Source of these receptors: an adult who received the AZD1222 COVID-19 vaccine. Each CDR3 is given with its conserved first and last residue. Each record gives: J gene, V gene, clone size, D gene, CDR3 DNA, CDR3 protein. D genes are given only for firm matches. Clone size is given for some rows only: seen once, a few or many times, or a class if the clone is expanded.

J: TRBJ2-5; V: TRBV5-1; size: .; D: .; DNA: TGCGCCAGCAGCGCCCAGGGGGGGTTTCAAGAGACCCAGTACTTC; CDR3: CASSAQGGFQETQYF
J: TRBJ2-5; V: TRBV27; size: .; D: TRBD2; DNA: TGTGCCAGCAGTCCCCATGGACTAGCGGGGACAGAGACCCAGTACTTC; CDR3: CASSPHGLAGTETQYF
J: TRBJ2-7; V: TRBV4-2; size: .; D: TRBD2; DNA: TGTGCCAGCAGCCAAGTTGCTAGCGGGGGGGCATTCGAGCAGTACTTC; CDR3: CASSQVASGGAFEQYF
J: TRBJ2-7; V: TRBV5-1; size: .; D: TRBD2; DNA: TGCGCCAGCAGCCGCGGGGGGAACTACGAGCAGTACTTC; CDR3: CASSRGGNYEQYF
J: TRBJ2-7; V: TRBV5-8; size: .; D: TRBD1; DNA: TGTGCCAGCAGCCGAGACAGGGGGTACGAGCAGTACTTC; CDR3: CASSRDRGYEQYF
J: TRBJ2-5; V: TRBV10-3; size: .; D: .; DNA: TGTGCCATCAGTGAGGCGCCCCAAGAGACCCAGTACTTC; CDR3: CAISEAPQETQYF
J: TRBJ2-1; V: TRBV5-4; size: .; D: .; DNA: TGTGCCAGCAGCCTCGGGGCTGGCTCCTACAATGAGCAGTTCTTC; CDR3: CASSLGAGSYNEQFF
J: TRBJ1-3; V: TRBV24-1; size: .; D: TRBD1; DNA: TGTGCCACCAGTGACGGGACAGCAGACTCTGGAAACACCATATATTTT; CDR3: CATSDGTADSGNTIYF
J: TRBJ1-3; V: TRBV7-9; size: once; D: .; DNA: TGTGCCAGCAGCTTAGCGGCCGATTTTGGAAACACCATATATTTT; CDR3: CASSLAADFGNTIYF
J: TRBJ1-1; V: TRBV6-5; size: .; D: .; DNA: TGTGCCAGCAGTTACTCGACCGCAGGTTTAAAAGCTTTCTTT; CDR3: CASSYSTAGLKAFF
J: TRBJ1-1; V: TRBV12-5; size: .; D: TRBD1; DNA: TGTGCTAGTGGTTTGGTCCCAGGGGGCAGTGAAGCTTTCTTT; CDR3: CASGLVPGGSEAFF
J: TRBJ2-2; V: TRBV10-2; size: .; D: TRBD2; DNA: TGCGCCAGCAGTCCCCAGCGGGGGGGGGCCGGGGAGCTGTTTTTT; CDR3: CASSPQRGGAGELFF
J: TRBJ2-5; V: TRBV15; size: .; D: TRBD2; DNA: TGTGCCACCAGCAGAGATGTGGGCGGGGGAGGAGAGACCCAGTACTTC; CDR3: CATSRDVGGGGETQYF
J: TRBJ2-7; V: TRBV19; size: .; D: .; DNA: TGTGCCAGTAGTTCCTACCACGAGCAGTACTTC; CDR3: CASSSYHEQYF
J: TRBJ1-1; V: TRBV5-6; size: .; D: .; DNA: TGTGCCAGCAGCTTGGCCACTGAAGCTTTCTTT; CDR3: CASSLATEAFF
J: TRBJ2-2; V: TRBV11-2; size: once; D: .; DNA: TGTGCCAGCAGCCAGTTTGGGTCCGGGGAGCTGTTTTTT; CDR3: CASSQFGSGELFF
J: TRBJ1-5; V: TRBV7-9; size: .; D: .; DNA: TGTGCCAGCAGTAGACAGGATCAGCCCCAGCATTTT; CDR3: CASSRQDQPQHF
J: TRBJ1-1; V: TRBV28; size: .; D: .; DNA: TGTGCCAGCAGTTTTTCAGAGCTTCTGAACACTGAAGCTTTCTTT; CDR3: CASSFSELLNTEAFF
J: TRBJ1-3; V: TRBV29-1; size: .; D: TRBD1; DNA: TGCAGCGTTGGGGGGGACAGGGGAAACACCATATATTTT; CDR3: CSVGGDRGNTIYF
J: TRBJ2-3; V: TRBV4-2; size: .; D: TRBD2; DNA: TGTGCCAGCAGCCAAGACTCCCTAGCGGGAGGCACAGATACGCAGTATTTT; CDR3: CASSQDSLAGGTDTQYF
J: TRBJ2-5; V: TRBV4-2; size: .; D: TRBD1; DNA: TGTGCCAGCAGCCTCGGGACAGGGGAAGAGACCCAGTACTTC; CDR3: CASSLGTGEETQYF
J: TRBJ2-7; V: TRBV7-9; size: .; D: TRBD2; DNA: TGTGCCAGCAGCCCACCGGGACTAAACTACGAGCAGTACTTC; CDR3: CASSPPGLNYEQYF
J: TRBJ1-6; V: TRBV6-2/TRBV6-3; size: .; D: TRBD1; DNA: TGTGCCAGCAGTTTTGACAGGGTGGCCTATAATTCACCCCTCCACTTT; CDR3: CASSFDRVAYNSPLHF
J: TRBJ1-5; V: TRBV6-1; size: few; D: .; DNA: TGTGCCAGCAGTGAAGGTTCAGTCGACAATCAGCCCCAGCATTTT; CDR3: CASSEGSVDNQPQHF
J: TRBJ1-1; V: TRBV7-9; size: .; D: .; DNA: TGTGCCAGCAGCTCGGACAGCGTCACTGAAGCTTTCTTT; CDR3: CASSSDSVTEAFF
J: TRBJ2-7; V: TRBV15; size: .; D: .; DNA: TGTGCCACCAGCAGTCCCGATGGCCTGGGCGAGCAGTACTTC; CDR3: CATSSPDGLGEQYF